A single sample gave rise to the 13 T cell receptor beta chains below, sequenced in a study of blood T cell repertoires in COVID-19. Using immunoSEQ multiplex PCR, the repertoire was profiled, and TCRdb retains in-frame clones only, with some absent. The data show under 200,000 clones, about 85% seen once. The sequencing sample was made of peripheral blood. The receptors here all came from a woman aged 55-70 years with COVID-19, enrolled during active disease.

J is TRBJ1-1 and V is TRBV27; D may be TRBD1 (6 bases). Germline lookup yields CDR1 MNHEY and CDR2 SMNVEV (reference sequence). CDR3 length: 13 residues. V dropped 2 bases and J dropped 7 bases, with 11 bases sitting between them. CDR3 DNA: TGTGCCAGCAGTTTAAGAGGGGGTGTTGAAGCTTTCTTT. Translating it yields CASSLRGGVEAFF.

This chain links TRBV13 with TRBJ1-6, with 11 bases identical to TRBD1. There are 15 residues in the CDR3. J gave up 3 bases and V 6 bases, and 1 base lay outside the gene matches. Germline CDR1 PRHDT, CDR2 FYEKMQ (reference sequence). The CDR3 loop is CASSGTGGYNSPLHF. The CDR3 DNA reads as TGTGCCAGCAGTGGGACAGGGGGCTATAATTCACCCCTCCACTTT.

In this sample, this clone turned up once. The chain joins TRBV4-1 to TRBJ2-1; 8 nucleotides line up with TRBD2. V lost 3 bases, J lost 5 bases, and 18 bases stayed unmatched. This CDR3 region has 19 residues. In germline, CDR1 is MGHRA, CDR2 YSYEKL. In DNA form, the CDR3 reads TGCGCCAGCAGCCACGCTCTAGGGGTCCAGCGGGAGACAGACAATGAGCAGTTCTTC. As protein: CASSHALGVQRETDNEQFF.

The genes are TRBV9 and TRBJ1-2, with 8 bases aligning to TRBD1. Germline CDR1 is SGDLS and CDR2 is YYNGEE. This CDR3 region has 15 residues. The junction had 5 bases not matched to a gene; V was cut back by 2 bases and J by 2 bases. CDR3 in amino acids: CASSVAGGANYGYTF. The CDR3 DNA follows: TGTGCCAGCAGCGTCGCAGGGGGCGCCAACTATGGCTACACCTTC. The variable domain in full, completed from reference TRBV9 and TRBJ1-2, reads DSGVTQTPKHLITATGQRVTLRCSPRSGDLSVYWYQQSLDQGLQFLIQYYNGEERAKGNILERFSAQQFPDLHSELNLSSLELGDSALYFCASSVAGGANYGYTFGSGTRLTVV.

The chain is built from TRBV18 and TRBJ1-1, with unresolved D. V was pared by 7 bases and J by 0 bases, with 9 bases between. This CDR3 spans 13 amino acids. From germline, CDR1 is KGHSH and CDR2 LQKENI. CDR3 nucleotides: TGTGCCAGCTTTGCGGGTCTGAACACTGAAGCTTTCTTT. It yields the protein CASFAGLNTEAFF. Together with reference TRBV18 and TRBJ1-1, the CDR3 gives the full variable domain: NAGVMQNPRHLVRRRGQEARLRCSPMKGHSHVYWYRQLPEEGLKFMVYLQKENIIDESGMPKERFSAEFPKEGPSILRIQQVVRGDSAAYFCASFAGLNTEAFFGQGTRLTVV.

The V call is TRBV24-1, the J call TRBJ1-1; no clear D. The CDR3 spans 13 residues. Per germline, CDR1 KGHDR and CDR2 SFDVKD. The V end was cut by 3 bases, the J end by 0 bases, with 4 bases between. CDR3 sequence (DNA): TGTGCCACCAGTGATCTAATGAACACTGAAGCTTTCTTT. Protein sequence: CATSDLMNTEAFF.

As for this clone: Other nucleotide sequences from this sample produce the same CDR3. The V gene is TRBV5-1, the J gene TRBJ1-1; D remains unclear. The CDR3 spans 14 residues. Germline V gene lookup returns CDR1 SGHRS and CDR2 YFSETQ. Between the trimmed V and J ends, which lost 0 bases and 1 base, there was a span of 7 bases. CDR3 sequence (DNA): TGCGCCAGCAGCTTGGGTCCGGGGAACACTGAAGCTTTCTTT. Amino acids: CASSLGPGNTEAFF.

The chain couples TRBV19 to TRBJ1-2; D gene unclear. The CDR3 sequence is 14 residues long. V lost 0 bases, J lost 4 bases, and 9 bases lay in between. The germline gives CDR1 LNHDA, CDR2 SQIVND (reference sequence). DNA for the CDR3: TGTGCCAGTAGTATAGATCCAAGCCTCTATGGCTACACCTTC. It codes for CASSIDPSLYGYTF.

This sequence joins TRBV6-5 and TRBJ2-7, with D possibly being TRBD2 (6 bases). V lost 0 bases to trimming and J lost 6 bases, with 9 bases between them. The CDR3 covers 13 residues. Germline V gives CDR1 MNHEY, CDR2 SVGAGI. The CDR3 is CASSYSGGSEQYV. The DNA of the CDR3 is TGTGCCAGCAGTTACTCGGGGGGAAGCGAGCAGTACGTC.

V and J are TRBV10-3 and TRBJ2-7; TRBD2 matches 15 bases. V lost 5 bases to trimming and J lost 4 bases; unmatched junction nucleotides: 6. Per germline, CDR1 ENHRY and CDR2 SYGVKD. The CDR3 contains 16 residues. CDR3 sequence: CAISSRTSGRVYEQYF. DNA of the CDR3: TGTGCCATCAGTTCTAGGACTAGCGGGAGGGTTTACGAGCAGTACTTC.

J is TRBJ1-1 and V is TRBV19; 7 bases line up with TRBD1. Germline CDR1 reads LNHDA; CDR2 reads SQIVND (reference sequence). This CDR3 region has 14 residues. The V gene end was trimmed by 7 bases and the J gene end by 0 bases; junction bases not matched to a gene: 5. Written as DNA, the CDR3 is TGTGCCAGTAAGACAGGGAGGTTGAACACTGAAGCTTTCTTT. This codes for CASKTGRLNTEAFF.

This clone occurred a few times. The rearrangement joins TRBV3-1 (or the pseudogene TRBV3-2) to TRBJ1-1; D is unclear. The germline CDR1 and CDR2 sequences are LGHDT and YNNKEL (reference sequence). Deletions cut 6 bases from V and 1 base from J, with 9 bases between. The CDR3 covers 13 residues. CDR3 loop: CASRRRTNTEAFF. The CDR3 DNA follows: TGTGCCAGCAGGAGGAGGACGAACACTGAAGCTTTCTTT.

V gene TRBV20-1 combines with J gene TRBJ2-3, with unresolved D. Trimming pared 7 bases from V and 3 bases from J, leaving 5 bases between. CDR3 size: 10 residues. CDR1 and CDR2 (germline): DFQATT, SNEGSKA (reference sequence). CDR3 sequence (DNA): TGCAGTGTCGAGACAGATACGCAGTATTTT. It encodes CSVETDTQYF.